The 7 T cell receptor beta chains below all came from one sample that was sequenced in a study of Tregs in tolerant kidney transplant recipients. Only in-frame clones appear in the TCRdb table, and some are missing; sequencing was by immunoSEQ multiplex PCR. This table holds 45,000 to 55,000 clones. Sample: CD4+ T cells from blood, taken before the transplant. The source of these receptors is a human donor who received a combined kidney and bone marrow transplant.

With respect to this clone: Coverage ceases 3 residues before the CDR3 finishes, and the germline J gene fills in the end. The chain joins TRBV29-1 to TRBJ2-7, with 12 bases fitting TRBD1. J lost 6 bases, V lost 6 bases, and 9 bases had no gene match. Germline CDR1 and CDR2: SQVTM and ANQGSEA. The CDR3 totals 14 residues. CDR3 DNA (partial): TGCAGCGTCTTTACCGGGACAGGGGGCTTCGAG. Its protein product is CSVFTGTGGFE. The CDR3 in its entirety is CSVFTGTGGFEQYF.

Remarks on this clone: The read terminates 3 residues ahead of where the CDR3 ends, so the germline J gene completes it. The J gene is TRBJ2-3, the V gene TRBV6-2 or TRBV6-3; TRBD2 matches at 12 bases. The J segment lost 3 bases and the V segment lost 5 bases, leaving 9 bases of the junction unmatched. The CDR3 sequence is 17 residues long. Germline V gene sequence: CDR1 MNHEY, CDR2 SVGEGT. This CDR3 reads CASSKWTSGKNTDTQYF. CDR3 DNA (partial): TGTGCCAGCAGTAAATGGACTAGCGGGAAAAATACAGATACG.

Remarks on this clone: The CDR3 is cut off 3 residues early in the read; its end comes from the germline J gene. The rearrangement uses TRBV19 and TRBJ2-3; 13 bases align to TRBD2. The CDR3 is 18 amino acids. Germline V gene sequence: CDR1 LNHDA, CDR2 SQIVND (reference sequence). V was clipped by 7 bases and J by 2 bases; unmatched bases: 12. The CDR3 loop is CASTSYVGLAGYTDTQYF. CDR3 DNA, as far as it was read: TGTGCCAGTACTTCTTACGTGGGACTAGCGGGGTACACAGATACG.

Regarding this clone: The sequence runs out 3 residues before the end of the CDR3; the remainder is reconstructed from the germline J gene. The genes are TRBV13 and TRBJ2-5; tentative D call: TRBD1 (6 bases). Trimming cost V 1 base and J 4 bases, with 10 bases left between them. The CDR3 sequence is 14 residues long. The germline V gene encodes CDR1 PRHDT and CDR2 FYEKMQ (reference sequence). The CDR3 DNA, read in part, is TGTGCCAGCAGCTTAGAGGAAGGGGGAGAGACC. Amino acids: CASSLEEGGET. The whole CDR3 sequence is CASSLEEGGETQYF.

About this clone itself: The read terminates 3 residues ahead of where the CDR3 ends, so the germline J gene completes it. This chain joins TRBV5-1 and TRBJ1-1, with D perhaps TRBD1 (6 bases). Trimming stripped 0 bases from V and 4 bases from J, with 7 bases between. This CDR3 region has 13 residues. Per the germline V gene, CDR1 is SGHRS and CDR2 is YFSETQ. This chain's CDR3 is CASSLAGATEAFF. Partial CDR3 DNA: TGCGCCAGCAGCTTGGCAGGGGCCACTGAA.

To note about this clone: The read ends 3 residues shy of where the CDR3 ends; the end is completed using the germline J gene. The rearrangement uses TRBV30 and TRBJ2-4; 12 bases match TRBD2. Per the germline V gene, CDR1 is GTSNPN and CDR2 is SVGIG (reference sequence). J was trimmed by 6 bases and V by 5 bases; bases with no gene match: 8. The length of the CDR3 is 15 residues. The sequenced part of the CDR3 DNA is TGTGCCTGGGCTTCTAGCGGGAGGGCCGGAAACATT. Translating gives CAWASSGRAGNI. The complete CDR3 reads CAWASSGRAGNIQYF.

Note on this clone: The sequence runs out 3 residues before the end of the CDR3; the remainder is reconstructed from the germline J gene. J is TRBJ1-5 and V is TRBV30, with TRBD1 as a possible D gene (6 bases). Germline V CDR1 and CDR2: GTSNPN, SVGIG (reference sequence). V lost 0 bases to trimming and J lost 5 bases, with 8 bases between them. The CDR3 runs 13 residues. The part of the CDR3 DNA that was read is TGTGCCTGGAGTGTACAGGGAGATCAGCCC. This encodes CAWSVQGDQP. The CDR3 in full is CAWSVQGDQPQHF.